Listed here is a single T cell receptor beta chain. This clone was observed a few times. The antigen this receptor binds is unknown. No much larger clonotype is one base removed from it; base qualities were not supplied. The V end gives up 0 bases and the J end 6 bases, leaving 7 bases in the junction not matched to a gene. Measured from the cysteine to the phenylalanine, the CDR3 is 16 residues long. Only the CDR3 part of the read is kept: 48 bases, read in frame from the first base. As encoded in the germline V gene, CDR1 is SGDLS while CDR2 is YYNGEE. These data belong to a study of blood T cell repertoires in COVID-19 (dated by TCRdb to about 2020). Describing the broader study: Samples covering the acute and convalescent phases of COVID-19 were provided by collaborators in the United States, Italy and Spain. The material from the prospective study consisted of cDNA or gDNA derived from T cells, B-cell-depleted T cells, or PBMCs. Subjects who had been exposed to COVID-19, were actively infected with it, or had recovered from it provided the deeply sampled blood TCRbeta repertoires that made up the dataset. The repertoires were made available in a free public database intended to serve as a resource for research on the immune response to SARS-CoV-2. The samples were drawn from two sources: the first 160 participants of the ongoing ImmuneRACE study, and fewer than 1,500 subjects contributed by 6 global collaborators. Nearly every sample came with metadata listing a de-identified subject ID, COVID-19 status, age in years and sex. HLA class I and class II types, where available, came from metadata supplied by the sample provider rather than from assay-based typing. Beyond this particular receptor, the publication reports: How much clinical and demographic metadata was included differed by source and by participant, and the metadata was provided uncurated.

TCRbeta CDR3 regions were amplified from genomic DNA by means of the immunoSEQ Assay, a bias-controlled multiplex PCR. The published analysis was carried out like this. Nucleated cell counts per sample were estimated from amplification of reference gene primers within the assay. To quantify the absolute abundance of each unique TCRbeta CDR3 rearrangement, sequence reads were collapsed and filtered. Productive Simpson clonality was computed per sample as the square root of Simpson's diversity index over productive rearrangements. This is the immuneACCESS table as TCRdb keeps it, with only in-frame sequences that have V and J called. A part of the clones is gone; compared with another copy, unresolved V genes explain less than half, and the rest is unexplained. That table is the source of V, J and clone size, and D and trimming were worked out from the DNA. The sample table lists 85,000 to 110,000 clones, approximately 88% of them with a count of one. The leading ten clones occupy about 11% of the sample.

Collaborating institutions collected whole blood in K2EDTA tubes following their own protocols. For TCRbeta analysis, collaborators shipped samples as frozen whole blood, isolated PBMCs, or DNA extracted from either of those sample types. The sequence is built from TRBV9 and TRBJ2-3; 10 bases in the middle match TRBD2. Sequencing was performed on peripheral blood. This TCR derives from a human donor in a cohort sampled during active COVID-19. The bases read TGTGCCAGCAGCGTAGGCCCAGCGGGGGGGATGGATACGCAGTATTTT. The encoded protein is CASSVGPAGGMDTQYF.